The rows below give T cell receptor beta chains drawn from one sample of a study of cytomegalovirus exposure and HLA in healthy donors. The data were produced by immunoSEQ multiplex PCR, yet TCRdb's version contains in-frame clones alone and is incomplete. The sample lists some 150,000 clones; 55% to 75% were seen once. The sequenced sample was PBMCs. Receptors were obtained from a woman aged 55-70 years in good health and CMV-seropositive. CDR3s include the opening cysteine and the closing phenylalanine or tryptophan. A D gene is named only where the DNA matches it firmly. Clone size, where shown, is once, few, many, or a class for clones that have expanded.

D	V	size	J	length	CDR3	DNA
-	TRBV5-6	-	TRBJ2-2	14	CASSLGQNTGELFF	TGTGCCAGCAGCTTGGGACAGAACACCGGGGAGCTGTTTTTT
-	TRBV19	-	TRBJ1-6	13	CASSTGMDSPLHF	TGTGCCAGTAGTACAGGGATGGATTCACCCCTCCACTTT
TRBD2	TRBV18	-	TRBJ2-2	15	CASSAREGGTGELFF	TGTGCCAGCTCAGCGCGGGAGGGCGGCACCGGGGAGCTGTTTTTT
TRBD2	TRBV5-1	-	TRBJ2-1	15	CASIPLAGVLDEQFF	TGCGCCAGCATCCCCCTAGCGGGTGTTTTGGATGAGCAGTTCTTC
TRBD2	TRBV10-3	-	TRBJ2-2	16	CAISTPSGRGGGELLF	TGTGCCATCAGTACTCCTAGCGGGAGGGGCGGCGGGGAGCTGCTTTTT
-	TRBV6-5	-	TRBJ1-1	14	CASSFTDRSTEAFF	TGTGCCAGCAGTTTTACCGACCGGAGCACTGAAGCTTTCTTT
TRBD1	TRBV19	-	TRBJ1-2	16	CASSMTPGQGPLGYTF	TGTGCCAGTAGTATGACCCCGGGACAGGGGCCTCTTGGCTACACCTTC
-	TRBV20-1	-	TRBJ1-4	11	CSAPKREKLFF	TGCAGTGCGCCAAAGCGTGAAAAACTGTTTTTT
TRBD2	TRBV6-5	-	TRBJ2-5	16	CASSYSSEREDETQYF	TGTGCCAGCAGTTACTCGTCGGAGCGGGAGGACGAGACCCAGTACTTC
TRBD2	TRBV6-5	-	TRBJ2-1	15	CASSGLAGGENEQFF	TGTGCCAGCAGCGGACTAGCGGGAGGGGAGAATGAGCAGTTCTTC
TRBD1	TRBV12-5	-	TRBJ1-2	15	CASGLDRDRHYGYTF	TGTGCTAGTGGTTTGGACAGGGACAGGCACTATGGCTACACCTTC
TRBD1	TRBV28	few	TRBJ1-5	15	CASSDRGTGNQPQHF	TGTGCCAGCAGTGACAGGGGTACGGGCAATCAGCCCCAGCATTTT
-	TRBV11-1	few	TRBJ2-2	14	CASSLGWGSGELFF	TGTGCCAGCAGCTTAGGCTGGGGCTCCGGGGAGCTGTTTTTT
TRBD2	TRBV25-1	-	TRBJ2-5	15	CASSLTSGSQETQYF	TGTGCCAGCAGTTTGACTAGCGGGAGTCAAGAGACCCAGTACTTC
-	TRBV14	-	TRBJ2-2	15	CASSQFSLNTGELFF	TGTGCCAGCAGCCAATTTAGCTTAAACACCGGGGAGCTGTTTTTT
-	TRBV19	-	TRBJ2-4	15	CASSLTIGTKNIQYF	TGTGCCAGTAGTCTGACTATAGGAACCAAAAACATTCAGTACTTC
-	TRBV9	-	TRBJ2-2	18	CASSSSRLGGDPTGELFF	TGTGCCAGCAGCTCCTCCAGGCTAGGGGGGGATCCCACCGGGGAGCTGTTTTTT
-	TRBV21-1	once	TRBJ2-1	18	CASSKGPQAGGPGNEQFF	TGTGCCAGCAGCAAAGGTCCCCAAGCGGGAGGGCCAGGCAATGAGCAGTTCTTC
-	TRBV5-1	-	TRBJ2-5	16	CASSLTPGDRVGTQYF	TGCGCCAGCAGCTTAACCCCGGGAGACAGGGTTGGGACCCAGTACTTC
TRBD1	TRBV7-9	-	TRBJ1-1	15	CASSLGDRGETEAFF	TGTGCCAGCAGCTTAGGGGACAGGGGTGAGACTGAAGCTTTCTTT
TRBD2	TRBV11-3	few	TRBJ2-1	15	CASSLLAGAYNEQFF	TGTGCCAGCAGCTTACTGGCGGGAGCCTACAATGAGCAGTTCTTC
TRBD1	TRBV27	-	TRBJ2-7	16	CASSFSGTAGAYEQYF	TGTGCCAGCAGTTTCTCCGGGACAGCAGGAGCCTACGAGCAGTACTTC
-	TRBV6-5	-	TRBJ2-5	13	CASRSRVQETQYF	TGTGCCAGCAGGTCCCGGGTGCAGGAGACCCAGTACTTC
-	TRBV28	-	TRBJ1-1	16	CASSFRMWGRKTEAFF	TGTGCCAGCAGTTTTAGGATGTGGGGGAGGAAAACTGAAGCTTTCTTT
-	TRBV4-3	many	TRBJ2-1	16	CASSQEISRQYNEQFF	TGCGCCAGCAGCCAAGAGATCTCCAGGCAGTACAATGAGCAGTTCTTC
-	TRBV10-1	-	TRBJ1-5	17	CASSDKDRPSSNQPQHF	TGCGCCAGCAGTGATAAGGACAGACCAAGTAGCAATCAGCCCCAGCATTTT
TRBD2	TRBV7-2	few	TRBJ2-3	15	CASSVPSGSSYTQYF	TGTGCCAGCAGCGTCCCTAGCGGGAGTTCGTATACGCAGTATTTT
TRBD1	TRBV7-6	few	TRBJ1-2	12	CASKWDSEGYTF	TGTGCCAGCAAGTGGGACAGTGAAGGCTACACCTTC